This is a list of T cell receptor beta chains from one sample in a study of blood T cell repertoires in COVID-19. Here immunoSEQ multiplex PCR was the method, and the copy in TCRdb shows in-frame clones only, minus some. The sample shows approximately 260,000 clones, 88% of them seen only once. Sequencing was performed on peripheral blood. These receptors were taken from a woman between 65 and 79 years old with COVID-19, enrolled during active disease. Both conserved end residues are part of each CDR3. A D gene is named only where the DNA matches it firmly. A row's size may be missing; if present it is once, few, many or a size class.

TRBV19	TRBD1	NA	TRBJ2-2	TGTGCCAGTAGTAGGCAGGGGGCCGGGGAGCTGTTTTTT	CASSRQGAGELFF
TRBV27	TRBD2	NA	TRBJ2-1	TGTGCCAGCAGTTTTCGCGGGGGGAGATACAATGAGCAGTTCTTC	CASSFRGGRYNEQFF
TRBV19	NA	NA	TRBJ1-6	TGCGGAGACAGCTTTACCTATAATTCACCCCTCCACTTT	CGDSFTYNSPLHF
TRBV28	TRBD1	NA	TRBJ1-5	TGTGCCAGCAGTTTTCGGGACAGGGATCAAACTGATCAGCCCCAGCATTTT	CASSFRDRDQTDQPQHF
TRBV5-8	NA	NA	TRBJ2-3	TGTGCCAGCAGCTTGGAGGGGGTTACGCAGTATTTT	CASSLEGVTQYF
TRBV6-4	NA	NA	TRBJ1-1	TGTGCCAGCAGGCGAGGGGGGGGCACTGAAGCTTTCTTT	CASRRGGGTEAFF
TRBV27	TRBD1	NA	TRBJ1-2	TGTGCCAGCAGTTTCAGCAGGGGGAGCGGCTACACCTTC	CASSFSRGSGYTF
TRBV28	TRBD1	NA	TRBJ2-7	TGTGCCAGCAGTGCCTACAGGGGCGTCTACGAGCAGTACTTC	CASSAYRGVYEQYF
TRBV28	TRBD2	NA	TRBJ2-3	TGTGCCAGCAGTTTGGGGGGAGGGCCCAGGGATACGCAGTATTTT	CASSLGGGPRDTQYF
TRBV5-1	TRBD2	NA	TRBJ2-5	TGCGCCAGCAGCTTGGCCCAACTAGCGGGCCAAGAGACCCAGTACTTC	CASSLAQLAGQETQYF
TRBV18	NA	once	TRBJ1-2	TGTGCCAGCTCACCACCGACGGGGCAGGGGACATATGGCTACACCTTC	CASSPPTGQGTYGYTF
TRBV6-5	NA	NA	TRBJ1-5	TGTGCCAGCCACCCCGTGGGAGGGGGTCAGCCCCAGCATTTT	CASHPVGGGQPQHF
TRBV5-4	NA	NA	TRBJ2-7	TGTGCCACGAAGAAGTACGAGGAGCAGTACTTC	CATKKYEEQYF
TRBV12-3/TRBV12-4	NA	NA	TRBJ1-1	TGTGCCAGCAGTAAATCGGGGAGCACTGAAGCTTTCTTT	CASSKSGSTEAFF
TRBV5-1	NA	once	TRBJ2-7	TGCGCCAGCAGCGGGGGACTTTCCTACGAGCAGTACTTC	CASSGGLSYEQYF
TRBV18	NA	NA	TRBJ1-1	TGTGCCAGCTCTCTCGACAGGCAGAACACTGAAGCTTTCTTT	CASSLDRQNTEAFF
TRBV7-7	NA	NA	TRBJ2-7	TGTGCTAGCAGCCAGGGGGGCCTCTACGAGCAGTACTTC	CASSQGGLYEQYF
TRBV10-3	TRBD1	NA	TRBJ1-4	TGTGCCAGCAATGGACAGGCCCATGAAAAACTGTTTTTT	CASNGQAHEKLFF
TRBV6-5	NA	NA	TRBJ1-2	TGTGCCGTGCTTCCGGGACTAGCTAACTATGGCTACACCTTC	CAVLPGLANYGYTF
TRBV7-3	NA	once	TRBJ2-7	TGTGCCAGCAGCTTAGCTACAGGGACCGAGCAGTACTTC	CASSLATGTEQYF
TRBV15	TRBD1	NA	TRBJ2-4	TGTGCCACCAGCAGAGTCCTACAGGGGGGAAACATTCAGTACTTC	CATSRVLQGGNIQYF
TRBV18	NA	NA	TRBJ2-2	TGTGCCAGCTCACCACCGGCAACCACGAACACCGGGGAGCTGTTTTTT	CASSPPATTNTGELFF
TRBV11-3	TRBD2	NA	TRBJ2-7	TGTGCCAGCAGCTTAGTTAGCGGGGGGACCTACGAGCAGTACTTC	CASSLVSGGTYEQYF
TRBV28	TRBD1	NA	TRBJ1-2	TGTGCCAGCGGGACAGTCTATGGCTACACCTTC	CASGTVYGYTF